This TCR beta chain appears in the sequencing data of a study of blood T cells in healthy people across ages. This clonotype was observed many times. Its target is not known. General observations from the study: Changes in expanded clonotypes were possibly confounded, as the CMV status of donors was unknown. Observed TCR beta diversity per million T cells went down as age went up. This fall followed a roughly linear course with age.

Alongside a J-beta primer mix, a sample-barcoded 5' primer served in a second PCR lasting about 7 to 12 cycles. One entry per CDR3 protein, called by TCRdb with MiXCR from the 5' RACE reads. The repertoire includes some 640,000 distinct CDR3 sequences, about 28% of them detected once, and approximately 14% sits in the top ten. Each donor supplied roughly 9.1 milliliters of peripheral blood. Per sample, extraction of total RNA gave at least 5 micrograms in every case. V lost 7 bases, J lost 4 bases, and 8 bases stayed unmatched. Per the germline V gene, CDR1 is SQVTM and CDR2 is ANQGSEA. There are 13 residues in the CDR3.

The V and J genes are TRBV29-1 and TRBJ1-1, with 8 positions matching TRBD1. The receptor comes from a woman at least 80 years old in good health. Sequenced: blood. Written as DNA, the CDR3 is TGCAGCGCGGGGACAGGATTGGGCACTGAAGCTTTCTTT. It yields the protein CSAGTGLGTEAFF.